These 28 T cell receptor beta chains came from one sample sequenced in a study of blood T cells in healthy people across ages. Primers used in a second PCR of about 6 to 11 cycles were a sample-barcoded 5' primer and a J-beta primer mix. TCRdb recomputed calls from the 5' RACE reads with MiXCR, one row per CDR3 protein. The sample consists of around 790,000 distinct CDR3 sequences, roughly 44% of them appearing once. Sequenced: blood. The receptor source for this set is a man aged 60 to 75 in good health.

This clonotype was seen a few times. The chain has TRBV27 and TRBJ2-3, with TRBD2 matching 10 bases. The germline V gene has CDR1 MNHEY and CDR2 SMNVEV (reference sequence). The CDR3 sequence is 19 residues long. V shed 0 bases and J 4 bases; nucleotides not matched to a gene: 13. The CDR3 protein is CASSLSLAYLAGVADTQYF. CDR3 DNA: TGTGCCAGCAGTTTATCTCTCGCGTACCTAGCGGGGGTTGCAGATACGCAGTATTTT.

J is TRBJ2-1 and V is TRBV12-3 or TRBV12-4; 11 bases fit TRBD1. The length of the CDR3 is 14 residues. Trimming at V came to 6 bases and at J to 7 bases, leaving 5 bases not matched to a gene. The CDR3 sequence: CASSRTGGFNEQFF. Written as DNA, the CDR3 is TGTGCCAGCAGCAGGACAGGGGGCTTTAATGAGCAGTTCTTC.

This clonotype occurred a few times. Just one base apart from a much larger clone, this may be a read error. The CDR3 DNA reads TGTGCCAGCAGGGGGTCTAGCACAGATACGCAGTATTTT. Translated, it gives CASRGSSTDTQYF. The chain recombines TRBV6-2 or TRBV6-3 with TRBJ2-3, with D unclear. The V end lost 6 bases, the J end lost 0 bases, and 7 bases lay between the germline ends. CDR1 and CDR2 (germline): MNHEY, SVGEGT. This CDR3 region has 13 residues.

The J gene is TRBJ2-3, the V gene TRBV11-2; 9 nucleotides line up with TRBD2. This CDR3 is 17 amino acids long. V lost 4 bases and J lost 14; bases outside the gene matches: 22. CDR1 is SGHAT and CDR2 is FQNNGV in the germline V gene. The DNA for the CDR3 is TGTGCCAGCAGCTCTCCCCGGAGCGGGAGGACGCACAGATACGCGTATTTT. Its translation is CASSSPRSGRTHRYAYF.

This clonotype was seen just once. V is TRBV2 and J is TRBJ1-1; D remains ambiguous. CDR3 size: 14 residues. The V gene lost 3 bases and the J gene lost 8 bases, with 16 bases spanning the gap. Germline values: CDR1 SNHLY, CDR2 FYNNEI. CDR3 coding DNA: TGTGCCAGCAGTGACTATCTAGGGAGCACAGAAGCTTTCTTT. Translating it yields CASSDYLGSTEAFF.

This clonotype occurred a few times. The genes are TRBV10-3 and TRBJ1-1, with D maybe TRBD1 (5 bases). The germline V gene encodes CDR1 ENHRY and CDR2 SYGVKD. V was cut by 0 bases and J by 3 bases, with 11 bases left in between. CDR3 size: 15 residues. CDR3 sequence reads: CAISESWGSHTEAFF. In DNA form, the CDR3 reads TGTGCCATCAGTGAGTCGTGGGGCTCGCACACTGAAGCTTTCTTT.

This clonotype has just a few counts. The chain joins TRBV12-5 to TRBJ2-3, with D possibly TRBD2 on 6 matching bases. Germline values: CDR1 LGHNT, CDR2 FRNRAP. V lost 2 bases, J lost 2 bases, and 17 bases lay in between. CDR3 size: 17 residues. CDR3 DNA sequence: TGTGCTAGTGGTTTGCAATTGGGACTCCAAACCACAGATACGCAGTATTTT. Protein product: CASGLQLGLQTTDTQYF.

This clonotype was seen a few times. The rearrangement uses TRBV6-5 and TRBJ2-5, with 8 positions matching TRBD2. The CDR3 loop spans 13 amino acids. V lost 3 bases, J lost 3 bases, and 0 bases stayed unmatched. Per germline, CDR1 MNHEY and CDR2 SVGAGI. CDR3 DNA: TGTGCCAGCAGTTATAGCGGGAAAGAGACCCAGTACTTC. It specifies CASSYSGKETQYF.

Concerning this clonotype: One end of the junction does not line up with germline, which may come from a read error. CDR3 in amino acids: CVSITGQSSSYEQYF. The CDR3 DNA sequence: TGTGTCAGCATCACGGGACAGTCGAGCTCCTACGAGCAGTACTTC. This chain links TRBV6-1 with TRBJ2-7, with TRBD1 matching 7 bases. The CDR3 totals 15 residues. In germline, CDR1 is MNHNS, CDR2 SASEGT.

This clonotype has a count of ten or more. For the CDR3, the DNA is TGCAGCGTCCACCTCCTGGACCGTGCCTACAATGAGCAGTTCTTC. Translated, it gives CSVHLLDRAYNEQFF. The chain carries TRBV29-1 and TRBJ2-1; unclear D gene. This CDR3 has 15 residues. Germline V gene sequence: CDR1 SQVTM, CDR2 ANQGSEA. Trimming shortened V by 6 bases and J by 2 bases, and 17 bases separated the two germline ends.

The J gene is TRBJ1-5, the V gene TRBV15; possible D gene TRBD1, 5 bases. CDR1 LNHNV and CDR2 YYDKDF come from the germline V gene (reference sequence). Trimming removed 5 bases at V and 5 bases at J, with 16 bases between. The CDR3 has 15 amino acids. CDR3 nucleotides: TGTGCCACCAGCCCAAGAGGAGGGGAGGATCAGCCCCAGCATTTT. As protein: CATSPRGGEDQPQHF. The full variable domain, rest sourced from reference TRBV15 and TRBJ1-5, is DAMVIQNPRYQVTQFGKPVTLSCSQTLNHNVMYWYQQKSSQAPKLLFHYYDKDFNNEADTPDNFQSRRPNTSFCFLDIRSPGLGDTAMYLCATSPRGGEDQPQHFGDGTRLSIL.

This clonotype showed up many times. The chain combines TRBV4-3 with TRBJ1-2; TRBD1 matches 11 bases. Trimming removed 0 bases from V and 8 bases from J; junction bases left unmatched: 8. This CDR3 is 16 amino acids long. CDR1 LGHNA and CDR2 YSLEER come from the germline V gene. DNA for the CDR3: TGCGCCAGCAGCCAAGACGTGGACAGGGGGCGAGGAGGCTACACCTTC. Amino acids: CASSQDVDRGRGGYTF.

V and J are TRBV20-1 and TRBJ1-1, with D tentatively TRBD1 (6 bases). This CDR3 is 15 amino acids long. Trimming stripped 2 bases from V and 1 base from J, with 14 bases between. From germline, CDR1 is DFQATT and CDR2 SNEGSKA (reference sequence). The CDR3 spells CSARSPTGKNTEAFF. Here the CDR3 DNA reads TGCAGTGCTAGATCGCCCACAGGGAAGAACACTGAAGCTTTCTTT.

This rearrangement joins TRBV20-1 to TRBJ1-1; a weak D match, TRBD1 (6 bases). Germline V lookup: CDR1 DFQATT, CDR2 SNEGSKA (reference sequence). The length of the CDR3 is 15 residues. V lost 6 bases to trimming and J lost 5 bases, with 22 bases between them. The CDR3 loop reads CSARLGAGYETEAFF. In DNA, the CDR3 is TGCAGTGCCAGGCTGGGGGCAGGGTATGAGACTGAAGCTTTCTTT.

This clonotype turned up a few times. CDR3 DNA: TGTGCCAGCTCACGGAGCCAGCAGTCTAACTATGGCTACACCTTC. Encoded protein: CASSRSQQSNYGYTF. The rearrangement uses TRBV18 and TRBJ1-2; D uncertain. Trimming took off 4 bases at V and 0 bases at J, with 12 bases between the two ends. This CDR3 has 15 amino acids. Germline V gene data show CDR1 as KGHSH and CDR2 as LQKENI.

This chain uses TRBV2 with TRBJ2-5; perhaps TRBD2 as D (5 bases). The germline V gene has CDR1 SNHLY and CDR2 FYNNEI. Deletions cut 2 bases from V and 1 base from J, with 8 bases between. The length of the CDR3 is 14 residues. The CDR3 DNA sequence: TGTGCCAGCAGTGAAAGAGGGCGCCAAGAGACCCAGTACTTC. Encoded protein: CASSERGRQETQYF.

The chain employs TRBV7-8 and TRBJ2-7; the D gene is possibly TRBD1 (6 bases). Germline lookup yields CDR1 SGHVS and CDR2 FQNEAQ. V was shortened by 5 bases and J by 3 bases, with 17 bases between the two germline ends. The CDR3 has 15 residues. For the CDR3, the DNA is TGTGCCAGCAGCCCCGACTGGGGGCCAGGCTACGAGCAGTACTTC. This translates into CASSPDWGPGYEQYF.

J is TRBJ2-7 and V is TRBV7-2, with 7 positions matching TRBD1. CDR1 and CDR2 from the germline V gene are SGHTA and FQGNSA. V shed 1 base and J 0 bases; nucleotides not matched to a gene: 3. The CDR3 consists of 15 residues. The CDR3 here is CASSLEQGYSYEQYF. The CDR3 DNA is TGTGCCAGCAGCTTAGAACAGGGGTACTCCTACGAGCAGTACTTC.

A remark on this clonotype: Mismatch with germline at one junction end may stem from a read error. The V and J genes are TRBV7-6 and TRBJ2-1; D perhaps matches TRBD1 (6 bases). Germline assignment: CDR1 SGHVS and CDR2 FNYEAQ. The CDR3 loop spans 18 amino acids. The CDR3 DNA reads as TGTGCCAGCAGCTTAGGGGACACCGAACACTCGTCCTACGATGAGCAGTTCTTC. This gives the protein CASSLGDTEHSSYDEQFF.

In its sample, this clonotype was seen a few times. The rearrangement uses TRBV12-3 or TRBV12-4 and TRBJ2-5, with 10 bases identical to TRBD1. Gene TRBJ2-7 matches the end of the DNA better, so the J call may be wrong. CDR3 length: 12 residues. The CDR3: CASRGQGHEQYF. The CDR3 DNA sequence: TGTGCCAGCAGGGGACAGGGGCACGAGCAGTACTTC.

The J gene is TRBJ2-3, the V gene TRBV7-2; TRBD2 matches at 7 bases. This CDR3 has 18 amino acids. Germline V gene lookup returns CDR1 SGHTA and CDR2 FQGNSA. J was trimmed by 3 bases and V by 2 bases; bases with no gene match: 14. The CDR3 reads CASSLQTSSVRDTDTQYF. The CDR3 coding sequence is TGTGCCAGCAGCTTACAGACTAGCTCAGTCCGAGATACAGATACGCAGTATTTT.

There are many counts of this clonotype. The rearrangement links TRBV6-1 to TRBJ2-1; 7 bases map to TRBD1. Germline V CDR1 and CDR2: MNHNS, SASEGT. CDR3 length: 14 residues. Trimming took 5 bases from V and 2 from J; bases not matched to a gene: 3. In nucleotides, the CDR3 is TGTGCCAGCAGTTTAGGACAGGCCTACAATGAGCAGTTCTTC. The encoded protein is CASSLGQAYNEQFF.

The chain employs TRBV6-1 and TRBJ2-3; D ambiguous. In germline, CDR1 is MNHNS, CDR2 SASEGT. V shed 1 base and J shed 3 bases, with 11 bases lying between them. This CDR3 comprises 15 residues. CDR3 DNA: TGTGCCAGCAGTGAAGGCCAGGTGGGGACAGATACGCAGTATTTT. Translating it yields CASSEGQVGTDTQYF.

As to this clonotype: A read error is possible here, since a much larger clone lies one base away. This chain links TRBV27 with TRBJ2-5; no firm D call. V gave up 5 bases and J gave up 13 bases, with 26 bases separating them. Per germline, CDR1 MNHEY and CDR2 SMNVEV (reference sequence). CDR3 length equals 15 residues. This chain's CDR3 is CASSLKSGGSYERYF. DNA of the CDR3: TGTGCCAGCAGTCTAAAGAGTGGTGGGTCCTACGAGCGGTACTTC.

The V call is TRBV4-3, the J call TRBJ2-3; D possibly corresponds to TRBD2 (5 bases). The germline V gene encodes CDR1 LGHNA and CDR2 YSLEER. The CDR3 runs to 16 residues. Trimming pared 0 bases from V and 2 bases from J, leaving 12 bases between. The CDR3 sequence: CASSQDASGYTDTQYF. In nucleotides, the CDR3 is TGCGCCAGCAGCCAAGACGCAAGCGGTTACACAGATACGCAGTATTTT.

This clonotype was detected many times. The rearrangement uses TRBV6-5 and TRBJ1-2; no clear D gene. The germline V gene encodes CDR1 MNHEY and CDR2 SVGAGI. V gave up 2 bases and J gave up 4 bases, with 14 bases separating them. The CDR3 contains 15 residues. The CDR3 loop is CASSYGGGLGYGYTF. DNA of the CDR3: TGTGCCAGCAGTTACGGTGGAGGGTTGGGCTATGGCTACACCTTC.

The genes are TRBV14 and TRBJ2-1; tentative D call: TRBD2 (5 bases). Trimming cost V 3 bases and J 4 bases, with 13 bases left between them. From germline, CDR1 is SGHDN and CDR2 FVKESK. The CDR3 has 15 residues. The CDR3 region has the DNA TGTGCCAGCAGCCAGATCCCGGACTCGTACAATGAGCAGTTCTTC. Its translation: CASSQIPDSYNEQFF.

The chain couples TRBV27 to TRBJ1-1; tentative D call: TRBD1 (5 bases). Germline CDR1 and CDR2: MNHEY and SMNVEV (reference sequence). This CDR3 region has 13 residues. V lost 7 bases and J lost 7, with 16 bases in between. This CDR3 is CASIGAWVSEAFF. The CDR3 nucleotides read TGTGCCAGCATCGGGGCTTGGGTCAGTGAAGCTTTCTTT.